The next 30 T cell receptor beta chains were all read from a single sample in a study of T cell responses to AZD1222 COVID-19 vaccine. Sequenced by immunoSEQ multiplex PCR; TCRdb stores in-frame clones only, minus some. The data hold under 200,000 clones, with 88% observed a single time. The sequences come from peripheral blood, collected 28 days after the second AZD1222 dose. All receptors derive from an adult who received the AZD1222 COVID-19 vaccine.

The chain employs TRBV7-3 and TRBJ2-6, with 8 bases identical to TRBD2. V shed 5 bases and J 2 bases; nucleotides not matched to a gene: 11. This CDR3 contains 18 residues. Germline values: CDR1 SGHTA, CDR2 FQGTGA. The CDR3 region has the DNA TGTGCCAGCAGCCCGTATAGCGGGGCTCAGGCTGGGGCCAACGTCCTGACTTTC. Its protein is CASSPYSGAQAGANVLTF.

The chain joins TRBV5-1 to TRBJ1-1; 9 positions agree with TRBD1. The ends lost 4 bases at V and 0 bases at J; junction bases unmatched: 13. The CDR3 is 18 amino acids. Germline V CDR1 and CDR2: SGHRS, YFSETQ. The CDR3 coding sequence is TGCGCCAGCAGCCCCCGCCCCGGGACAGGGTCCATGAACACTGAAGCTTTCTTT. This sequence encodes CASSPRPGTGSMNTEAFF.

The chain recombines TRBV6-5 with TRBJ2-7; D is unclear. The germline CDR1 and CDR2 sequences are MNHEY and SVGAGI. The CDR3 has 14 amino acids. With 6 bases removed from V and 0 bases from J, the gap between germline ends came to 12 bases. CDR3 loop: CASSLPGPSYEQYF. DNA for the CDR3: TGTGCCAGCAGCCTACCGGGCCCCTCCTACGAGCAGTACTTC.

The J gene is TRBJ2-4, the V gene TRBV7-2; 8 positions match TRBD1. The trim removed 2 bases at V and 7 bases at J, leaving 7 bases unmatched. The CDR3 is 15 residues long. The germline V gene has CDR1 SGHTA and CDR2 FQGNSA. The CDR3 DNA follows: TGTGCCAGCAGCTTATGGACTGGACAGGGCAACATTCAGTACTTC. It is translated as CASSLWTGQGNIQYF.

This chain uses TRBV9 with TRBJ2-2; tentatively, D is TRBD1 (5 bases). The CDR3 consists of 14 residues. Germline V gene data show CDR1 as SGDLS and CDR2 as YYNGEE. Trimming stripped 4 bases from V and 1 base from J, with 8 bases between. CDR3 sequence reads: CASSLTGNTGELFF. For the CDR3, the DNA is TGTGCCAGCAGCCTCACAGGGAACACCGGGGAGCTGTTTTTT.

The chain uses TRBV24-1 and TRBJ2-1; 7 nucleotides line up with TRBD2. With 10 bases clipped from V and 6 bases from J, the junction kept 2 bases outside the gene matches. The germline V gene encodes CDR1 KGHDR and CDR2 SFDVKD. The CDR3 has 11 amino acids. CDR3 amino acids: CATAGINEQFF. The CDR3 coding sequence is TGTGCCACAGCGGGGATCAATGAGCAGTTCTTC.

Details on this clone: At the DNA level, this CDR3 is encoded by other sequences in the same sample as well. V and J are TRBV30 and TRBJ2-2; D is unresolved. Germline V gene data show CDR1 as GTSNPN and CDR2 as SVGIG (reference sequence). The CDR3 length is 11 residues. The ends were cut back, 3 bases at V and 3 bases at J, with 2 bases in the middle. The CDR3 protein is CAWRYTGELFF. CDR3 sequence (DNA): TGTGCCTGGAGGTACACCGGGGAGCTGTTTTTT.

The chain recombines TRBV11-2 with TRBJ2-5, with D hard to call. The V end lost 5 bases, the J end lost 1 base, and 20 bases lay between the germline ends. Germline CDR1 and CDR2: SGHAT and FQNNGV. There are 17 residues in the CDR3. The DNA for the CDR3 is TGTGCCAGCAGCCCCTCGGGCCTACAAACACTCCAAGAGACCCAGTACTTC. Its translation: CASSPSGLQTLQETQYF.

The chain uses TRBV5-4 and TRBJ2-1; either TRBD1 or TRBD2 may fit D (5 bases each). Trimming removed 0 bases at V and 6 bases at J, with 13 bases between. The CDR3 covers 15 residues. CDR1 SGHNT and CDR2 YYREEE come from the germline V gene (reference sequence). The CDR3 sequence: CASSLAGTLSNEQFF. In nucleotides, the CDR3 is TGTGCCAGCAGCTTGGCGGGGACCCTAAGCAATGAGCAGTTCTTC.

The V and J genes are TRBV29-1 and TRBJ2-6; D unclear. The ends were cut back, 4 bases at V and 2 bases at J, with 3 bases in the middle. There are 12 residues in the CDR3. The germline V gene has CDR1 SQVTM and CDR2 ANQGSEA. The DNA of the CDR3 is TGCAGCGTTGGAGCTGGGGCCAACGTCCTGACTTTC. The encoded protein is CSVGAGANVLTF.

The J gene is TRBJ1-3, the V gene TRBV5-1, with TRBD1 matching over 8 bases. After removal of 0 bases from V and 9 bases from J, the junction contained 8 bases not matched to a gene. The CDR3 sequence is 15 residues long. Germline CDR1 reads SGHRS; CDR2 reads YFSETQ. CDR3 nucleotide sequence: TGCGCCAGCAGCTTGGGGCAGGGGGCCCCATCCACCATATATTTT. Residues: CASSLGQGAPSTIYF.

A word on this clone: At one of its ends the junction is not consistent with the germline gene, which may arise from a read error. The chain has TRBV5-6 and TRBJ2-7; 7 bases fit TRBD2. Germline CDR1 SGHDT, CDR2 YYEEEE. This CDR3 is built from 12 residues. The CDR3 DNA follows: TGTGCCAGCAGCGGGGGTGGGAGGGCAGTACACTTC. Protein product: CASSGGGRAVHF.

The chain links TRBV19 to TRBJ2-7, with 11 positions matching TRBD2. CDR1 LNHDA and CDR2 SQIVND come from the germline V gene (reference sequence). The junction had 10 bases not matched to a gene; V was cut back by 8 bases and J by 7 bases. The CDR3 is 14 amino acids. The CDR3 protein is CASRVAGGPGEQYF. CDR3 DNA sequence: TGTGCCAGTCGGGTAGCGGGAGGGCCGGGAGAGCAGTACTTC. Variable domain in full (rest from reference TRBV19 and TRBJ2-7): DGGITQSPKYLFRKEGQNVTLSCEQNLNHDAMYWYRQDPGQGLRLIYYSQIVNDFQKGDIAEGYSVSREKKESFPLTVTSAQKNPTAFYLCASRVAGGPGEQYFGPGTRLTVT.

The chain carries TRBV28 and TRBJ2-7, with D perhaps TRBD2 (5 bases). The CDR3 has 14 residues. Germline-derived CDR1 and CDR2 are MDHEN and SYDVKM. The ends were cut back, 2 bases at V and 5 bases at J, with 13 bases in the middle. In nucleotides, the CDR3 is TGTGCCAGCAGTTTAGGTGGGAGAAACAACGAGCAGTACTTC. Its protein is CASSLGGRNNEQYF. Based on the CDR3 plus reference TRBV28 and TRBJ2-7, the full variable domain is DVKVTQSSRYLVKRTGEKVFLECVQDMDHENMFWYRQDPGLGLRLIYFSYDVKMKEKGDIPEGYSVSREKKERFSLILESASTNQTSMYLCASSLGGRNNEQYFGPGTRLTVT.

The chain joins TRBV9 to TRBJ2-2, with 7 nucleotides matching TRBD2. Germline V gene sequence: CDR1 SGDLS, CDR2 YYNGEE. The CDR3 consists of 17 residues. V lost 1 base, J lost 5 bases, and 11 bases stayed unmatched. Here the CDR3 DNA reads TGTGCCAGCAGCGTAAGGGCCGGAGCGGGAAGGACCGGGGAGCTGTTTTTT. Translation: CASSVRAGAGRTGELFF.

In DNA, the CDR3 is TGTGCCAGTAGTATGGAGCCTCGGGGAAACACCATATATTTT. This gives the protein CASSMEPRGNTIYF. The rearrangement links TRBV19 to TRBJ1-3; no firm D call. The CDR3 length is 14 residues. Trimming took off 3 bases at V and 4 bases at J, with 10 bases between the two ends. The V gene's germline CDR1 is LNHDA and CDR2 SQIVND (reference sequence).

The chain employs TRBV30 and TRBJ1-1; tentatively, D is TRBD1 (5 bases). Trimming shortened V by 0 bases and J by 6 bases, and 17 bases separated the two germline ends. Germline loops: CDR1 GTSNPN, CDR2 SVGIG (reference sequence). The CDR3 totals 15 residues. For the CDR3, the DNA is TGTGCCTGGAGTGTCTGGCGGCAAGGGGCCCCTGAAGCTTTCTTT. It yields the protein CAWSVWRQGAPEAFF.

The rearrangement uses TRBV19 and TRBJ2-7; a possible D gene is TRBD1 (5 bases). The CDR3 has 13 residues. Germline V lookup: CDR1 LNHDA, CDR2 SQIVND (reference sequence). Trimming took 3 bases from V and 2 from J, leaving 8 bases between them. The CDR3 reads CASSILDTYEQYF. For the CDR3, the DNA is TGTGCCAGTAGTATTCTGGACACCTACGAGCAGTACTTC. The full variable domain, in which reference TRBV19 and TRBJ2-7 provide the parts outside the CDR3, is DGGITQSPKYLFRKEGQNVTLSCEQNLNHDAMYWYRQDPGQGLRLIYYSQIVNDFQKGDIAEGYSVSREKKESFPLTVTSAQKNPTAFYLCASSILDTYEQYFGPGTRLTVT.

The gene calls are TRBV7-2 and TRBJ1-1, with D possibly matching TRBD1 (6 bases). The CDR3 extends over 16 amino acids. The V gene's germline CDR1 is SGHTA and CDR2 FQGNSA. Trimming took off 5 bases at V and 4 bases at J, with 20 bases between the two ends. The CDR3 spells CASSLQRTVLGTEAFF. The CDR3 DNA reads as TGTGCCAGCAGCCTTCAACGGACAGTCCTGGGCACTGAAGCTTTCTTT. The variable domain in full, completed from reference TRBV7-2 and TRBJ1-1, reads GAGVSQSPSNKVTEKGKDVELRCDPISGHTALYWYRQSLGQGLEFLIYFQGNSAPDKSGLPSDRFSAERTGGSVSTLTIQRTQQEDSAVYLCASSLQRTVLGTEAFFGQGTRLTVV.

The rearrangement links TRBV7-3 to TRBJ2-2; TRBD2 aligns across 7 bases. The CDR3 is 15 amino acids. Trimming cost V 5 bases and J 2 bases; bases outside gene matches: 5. Germline CDR1 is SGHTA and CDR2 is FQGTGA. The CDR3: CASSQGLPNTGELFF. In DNA form, the CDR3 reads TGTGCCAGCAGCCAGGGACTACCAAACACCGGGGAGCTGTTTTTT.

The J gene is TRBJ2-1, the V gene TRBV24-1; D unresolved. CDR3 length: 12 residues. The germline V gene encodes CDR1 KGHDR and CDR2 SFDVKD. V was trimmed by 4 bases and J by 7 bases, leaving 7 bases between them. CDR3: CATSDGPNEQFF. The CDR3 nucleotides read TGTGCCACCAGTGACGGCCCAAATGAGCAGTTCTTC.

This chain joins TRBV3-1 (or the pseudogene TRBV3-2) and TRBJ2-7, with TRBD1 matching 11 bases. Germline V gene data show CDR1 as LGHDT and CDR2 as YNNKEL (reference sequence). The junction had 5 bases not matched to a gene; V was cut back by 0 bases and J by 4 bases. The CDR3 is 16 residues long. CDR3 protein: CASSQDPGQGAYEQYF. DNA of the CDR3: TGTGCCAGCAGCCAAGACCCTGGACAGGGGGCATACGAGCAGTACTTC.

The V and J genes are TRBV19 and TRBJ2-5; D possibly corresponds to TRBD2 (5 bases). V was pared by 4 bases and J by 1 base, with 7 bases between. The CDR3 contains 13 residues. From germline, CDR1 is LNHDA and CDR2 SQIVND (reference sequence). Written as DNA, the CDR3 is TGTGCCAGTAGTAAACTAGGCCAAGAGACCCAGTACTTC. Translated, it gives CASSKLGQETQYF.

V and J are TRBV5-1 and TRBJ2-3; weak D call: TRBD1 (5 bases). The V gene's germline CDR1 is SGHRS and CDR2 YFSETQ. This CDR3 has 15 amino acids. V lost 2 bases, J lost 3 bases, and 13 bases lay in between. Here the CDR3 reads CASSFQGGVTDTQYF. The DNA for the CDR3 is TGCGCCAGCAGCTTCCAGGGCGGTGTGACAGATACGCAGTATTTT.

This clone was picked up one time. This chain links TRBV5-1 with TRBJ2-2; unclear D gene. In germline, CDR1 is SGHRS, CDR2 YFSETQ. Trimming took off 5 bases at V and 4 bases at J, with 12 bases between the two ends. The CDR3 covers 14 residues. The CDR3 region is CASRTERSTGELFF. The CDR3 coding sequence is TGCGCCAGCAGGACCGAAAGGAGCACCGGGGAGCTGTTTTTT.

V and J are TRBV6-5 and TRBJ1-6; 9 nucleotides align to TRBD1. This CDR3 comprises 15 residues. The V segment lost 0 bases and the J segment 8 bases; nucleotides outside the gene matches: 2. In germline, CDR1 is MNHEY, CDR2 SVGAGI. CDR3 sequence reads: CASSYSRTGDSPLHF. CDR3 bases: TGTGCCAGCAGTTACTCGAGGACAGGGGATTCACCCCTCCACTTT.

The chain has TRBV10-2 and TRBJ2-7, with a possible D match to TRBD2 (5 bases). The V and J ends lost 6 bases and 5 bases respectively, with 11 bases between them. The CDR3 extends over 12 amino acids. Germline assignment: CDR1 WSHSY and CDR2 SAAADI. The CDR3 sequence is CASSHRRHEQYF. DNA for the CDR3: TGCGCCAGCAGCCATCGGAGGCACGAGCAGTACTTC.

CDR3 nucleotide sequence: TGTGCCAGCAGCCATTCCGGGACCGTTAGCTATGGCTACACCTTC. Translating gives CASSHSGTVSYGYTF. The genes are TRBV3-1 (or the pseudogene TRBV3-2) and TRBJ1-2, with TRBD1 as a possible D gene (5 bases). The germline V gene has CDR1 LGHDT and CDR2 YNNKEL (reference sequence). This CDR3 is 15 amino acids long. Trimming cost V 3 bases and J 4 bases, with 15 bases left between them.

The rearrangement uses TRBV25-1 and TRBJ1-6; D ambiguous. CDR1 and CDR2 (germline): MGHDK, SYGVNS. The CDR3 loop spans 13 amino acids. The V end lost 6 bases, the J end lost 8 bases, and 11 bases lay between the germline ends. The CDR3 loop reads CASRRGTDSPLHF. CDR3 bases: TGTGCCAGCAGGCGGGGAACGGATTCACCCCTCCACTTT.

The chain recombines TRBV7-9 with TRBJ2-2; 10 bases fit TRBD1. CDR1 and CDR2 (germline): SEHNR, FQNEAQ (reference sequence). The V gene end was trimmed by 6 bases and the J gene end by 7 bases; junction bases not matched to a gene: 20. CDR3 length: 19 amino acids. Written as DNA, the CDR3 is TGTGCCAGCAGTTCAAAATCCCCGGGGACAGGGGCAAAGGGCGGGGAGCTGTTTTTT. Translation gives CASSSKSPGTGAKGGELFF. Based on the CDR3 plus reference TRBV7-9 and TRBJ2-2, the full variable domain is DTGVSQNPRHKITKRGQNVTFRCDPISEHNRLYWYRQTLGQGPEFLTYFQNEAQLEKSRLLSDRFSAERPKGSFSTLEIQRTEQGDSAMYLCASSSKSPGTGAKGGELFFGEGSRLTVL.